This TCR beta chain was retrieved from a study of blood T cell repertoires in COVID-19. Study at large: Recovered participants had two consecutive negative NP/OP PCR tests, healthcare professional clearance, or symptom resolution. T cells, B-cell-depleted T cells, or PBMCs provided the cDNA or gDNA that served as material.

Participant ages covered about 18 to 89 years across 25 or so US areas. Trimming took 5 bases from V and 0 from J, leaving 8 bases between them. The CDR3 has 15 residues. Germline CDR1 LNHDA, CDR2 SQIVND (reference sequence). As originally analysed: Cell counts per sample came from amplifying reference gene primers. Repertoires were generated with immunoSEQ multiplex PCR, while TCRdb's copy carries only in-frame clones and drops some. The D gene and trimming were derived from the DNA, and the V and J assignments and clone size from that table. Of more than 200,000 clones listed, about nine tenths are singletons.

The J gene is TRBJ1-6, the V gene TRBV19; possibly TRBD1 for D (5 bases). The clonotype was recovered from a man aged 25-45 years in a cohort exposed to, infected with or recovered from COVID-19 (not recorded which). Sequences were obtained from PBMCs or T cells enriched from blood (not recorded which). The CDR3 region is CASSSGGSYNSPLHF. CDR3 in DNA: TGTGCCAGTAGTTCGGGGGGCTCCTATAATTCACCCCTCCACTTT.